A selection of T cell receptor beta chains follows, all from one sample in a study of T cell responses to AZD1222 COVID-19 vaccine. The method was immunoSEQ multiplex PCR; TCRdb's version includes in-frame clones alone and lacks a portion of them. Among more than 60,000 clones listed, around 80% were seen once. Specimen: peripheral blood, collected on day 0 of AZD1222 vaccination. These receptors were taken from an adult in good health. CDR3s include the opening cysteine and the closing phenylalanine or tryptophan. A D gene is named only where the DNA matches it firmly. Rows may omit the clone size; those that give it use once, few, many or a size class.

cdr3_aa | cdr3_nt | v_call | clone_size | d_call | j_call
CASSRDRGLLIRGYGYTF | TGTGCCTCGTCCCGGGACAGGGGACTCCTCATCAGGGGCTATGGCTACACCTTC | TRBV19 | . | TRBD1 | TRBJ1-2
CASSPDGTGHGYTF | TGCGCCAGCAGCCCTGACGGGACAGGGCATGGCTACACCTTC | TRBV5-1 | . | TRBD1 | TRBJ1-2
CTSSQEVRTSGAQGWNEQFF | TGCACCAGCAGCCAAGAGGTTAGGACTAGCGGGGCCCAAGGTTGGAATGAGCAGTTCTTC | TRBV1 | . | . | TRBJ2-1
CAGGGSGNTIYF | TGTGCCGGAGGTGGGTCTGGAAACACCATATATTTT | TRBV7-9 | . | . | TRBJ1-3
CASSQLTGVGGELFF | TGCGCCAGCAGCCAGCTAACAGGGGTTGGCGGGGAGCTGTTTTTT | TRBV5-1 | . | TRBD1 | TRBJ2-2
CASSPQGTTDTQYF | TGTGCCAGCAGCCCACAGGGGACGACAGATACGCAGTATTTT | TRBV9 | . | TRBD1 | TRBJ2-3
CASSRLGGLSYGYTF | TGTGCCAGCAGCCGTCTAGGGGGCCTTTCCTATGGCTACACCTTC | TRBV6-2/TRBV6-3 | . | TRBD1 | TRBJ1-2
CASSQDAGRNYNGYTF | TGTGCCAGCAGCCAAGACGCAGGGCGAAACTATAATGGCTACACCTTC | TRBV14 | . | . | TRBJ1-2
CASSFQGDLVDGYTF | TGTGCCAGCAGCTTCCAGGGTGATTTGGTTGATGGCTACACCTTC | TRBV4-2 | . | . | TRBJ1-2
CASSSGRLNTEAFF | TGTGCCAGCAGTTCTGGCCGTTTGAACACTGAAGCTTTCTTT | TRBV28 | . | . | TRBJ1-1
CASSMTGGAEAFF | TGCGCCAGCAGCATGACAGGGGGCGCTGAAGCTTTCTTT | TRBV5-1 | . | TRBD1 | TRBJ1-1
CAWSGQAGPEAFF | TGTGCCTGGAGTGGACAGGCTGGGCCTGAAGCTTTCTTT | TRBV30 | . | . | TRBJ1-1
CASRARGNYGYTF | TGTGCCAGCAGGGCCCGGGGTAACTATGGCTACACCTTC | TRBV2 | . | . | TRBJ1-2
CAITPTGTRESNTQYF | TGTGCCATCACCCCGACAGGGACGAGAGAATCTAATACGCAGTATTTT | TRBV10-3 | . | TRBD1 | TRBJ2-3
CAISEGRAVPYNSPLHF | TGTGCCATCAGTGAGGGCAGGGCCGTTCCCTATAATTCACCCCTCCACTTT | TRBV10-3 | . | . | TRBJ1-6
CASSPESGGGNEQFF | TGCGCCAGCAGTCCCGAGTCCGGGGGAGGAAATGAGCAGTTCTTC | TRBV4-1 | . | . | TRBJ2-1
CASKRQERGEAFF | TGTGCCAGCAAAAGGCAGGAACGGGGTGAAGCTTTCTTT | TRBV6-5 | . | . | TRBJ1-1
CASSKIWVYVYNEQFF | TGTGCCAGCAGCAAAATTTGGGTCTACGTTTACAATGAGCAGTTCTTC | TRBV21-1 | . | . | TRBJ2-1
CASSSNFGQITKAFF | TGTGCCAGCAGCTCGAATTTCGGACAGATCACAAAAGCTTTCTTT | TRBV11-3 | . | . | TRBJ1-1
CASRAQLDSSEAFF | TGTGCCAGCAGGGCCCAATTGGACAGTTCCGAAGCTTTCTTT | TRBV2 | . | . | TRBJ1-1
CASSERYSNQPQHF | TGTGCCAGCAGTGAACGGTATAGCAATCAGCCCCAGCATTTT | TRBV6-1 | . | . | TRBJ1-5
CASRSLGIGTGFTGELFF | TGTGCCAGCAGATCACTCGGAATCGGGACAGGTTTCACCGGGGAGCTGTTTTTT | TRBV5-6 | once | TRBD1 | TRBJ2-2
CASSLGQPSNTGELFF | TGTGCCAGCAGCTTAGGACAGCCTTCGAACACCGGGGAGCTGTTTTTT | TRBV7-6 | once | . | TRBJ2-2
CASSIGGGNEQFF | TGTGCCAGCAGCATAGGAGGGGGCAATGAGCAGTTCTTC | TRBV7-9 | . | . | TRBJ2-1
CASSFTGQPYEQYF | TGTGCCAGCAGTTTCACGGGACAGCCCTACGAGCAGTACTTC | TRBV6-6 | . | TRBD1 | TRBJ2-7
CATSDFQGTGSPYEQYF | TGTGCCACCAGTGATTTCCAGGGGACAGGTTCGCCCTACGAGCAGTACTTC | TRBV24-1 | . | TRBD1 | TRBJ2-7
CASTVGLFLKPQHF | TGTGCCAGTACCGTAGGACTCTTTCTGAAGCCCCAGCATTTT | TRBV19 | . | . | TRBJ1-5
CASSPPRPTDTQYF | TGTGCCAGCTCACCACCTAGGCCCACAGATACGCAGTATTTT | TRBV18 | . | . | TRBJ2-3
CASSETAGVGQETQYF | TGTGCCAGCAGTGAAACAGCGGGAGTGGGGCAAGAGACCCAGTACTTC | TRBV25-1 | few | TRBD2 | TRBJ2-5
CASSLGQPSSSTTF | TGTGCCAGCAGCTTGGGGCAGCCCTCTTCTTCTACGACCTTC | TRBV5-6 | . | . | TRBJ1-2
CASSDPGRRGGYTF | TGTGCCAGTAGTGACCCGGGCAGGAGGGGCGGCTACACCTTC | TRBV19 | . | . | TRBJ1-2
CASSPDEFYGYTF | TGTGCCAGCAGCCCGGACGAGTTCTATGGCTACACCTTC | TRBV7-6 | . | . | TRBJ1-2
CASKGATDTQYF | TGTGCCAGTAAGGGGGCCACAGATACGCAGTATTTT | TRBV19 | . | TRBD1 | TRBJ2-3
CASSVSGSYEQYF | TGTGCCAGCAGCGTTAGTGGCTCCTACGAGCAGTACTTC | TRBV5-4 | . | . | TRBJ2-7
CASRQGGTKNIQYF | TGTGCCAGCAGACAGGGTGGAACCAAAAACATTCAGTACTTC | TRBV15 | . | TRBD1 | TRBJ2-4
CASSSDRAQPQHF | TGTGCCAGCTCTTCGGACAGGGCTCAGCCCCAGCATTTT | TRBV18 | . | TRBD1 | TRBJ1-5